The source of this T cell receptor beta chain is a study of T cells in Graves' hyperthyroidism and ophthalmopathy. Across the study: The blood sample was taken at first diagnosis, before treatment began.

Comments on this clonotype: Its antigen is currently unknown.

Hyperthyroidism of Graves' type that showed no ophthalmopathy progression within 18 months was stable. Diagnoses rested on clinical symptoms, serum thyroxine and TRAb, thyroid ultrasound and orbital computed tomography. Study-wide findings and caveats: Ophthalmopathy was told apart from stable hyperthyroidism by a 13 V-J model.

The TCR beta CDR3 regions underwent amplification using RNA transcripts as the source. HTBI primers were the set used in a first-round RT-PCR of the TCR CDR3. TCRdb ran MiXCR on the multiplex PCR reads and lists one entry per CDR3 protein. There are about 200,000 distinct CDR3 sequences in the sample; about a sixth occur only once, and roughly 55% lies in the top ten. This CDR3 region has 13 residues. Germline V CDR1 and CDR2: DFQATT, SNEGSKA (reference sequence). Trimming took 3 bases from V and 6 from J, leaving 12 bases between them. The source material was blood. The V gene is TRBV20-1, the J gene TRBJ2-1; D may be TRBD2 (6 bases). This TCR was sampled from a woman between 45 and 65 years old with Graves' hyperthyroidism. CDR3 sequence reads: CSASGRLLNEQFF. DNA for the CDR3: TGCAGTGCTAGCGGGAGACTACTCAATGAGCAGTTCTTC.